This TCR beta chain was sequenced for a study of glioma-infiltrating T cells. General study points: Non-neoplastic patients had below-expected tissue-blood divergence, while all gliomas exceeded expectation. Only very few CDR3 sequences appeared in both tissue and blood.

This clonotype appeared a few times. Its specificity is not known. TCR alpha and beta CDR3 regions were amplified from RNA using iRepertoire nested multiplex PCR. TCRdb called the multiplex PCR reads again in MiXCR, with one record for every CDR3 protein. The table lists some 190,000 distinct CDR3 sequences, approximately 30% of them singletons, with about 19% in the top ten. There are 13 residues in the CDR3. Germline V gene lookup returns CDR1 SQVTM and CDR2 ANQGSEA. With 4 bases removed from V and 0 bases from J, the gap between germline ends came to 10 bases. The specimen was glioma tissue, nonneoplastic brain tissue, or PBMCs (not recorded which). The receptor was derived from a human donor with low-grade glioma or glioblastoma, undergoing nonglioma brain surgery, or in good health (not recorded which). This chain joins TRBV29-1 and TRBJ2-7; no definite D call. The CDR3 here is CSVARRSSYEQYF. The CDR3 coding sequence is TGCAGCGTTGCGAGGCGGAGCTCCTACGAGCAGTACTTC.